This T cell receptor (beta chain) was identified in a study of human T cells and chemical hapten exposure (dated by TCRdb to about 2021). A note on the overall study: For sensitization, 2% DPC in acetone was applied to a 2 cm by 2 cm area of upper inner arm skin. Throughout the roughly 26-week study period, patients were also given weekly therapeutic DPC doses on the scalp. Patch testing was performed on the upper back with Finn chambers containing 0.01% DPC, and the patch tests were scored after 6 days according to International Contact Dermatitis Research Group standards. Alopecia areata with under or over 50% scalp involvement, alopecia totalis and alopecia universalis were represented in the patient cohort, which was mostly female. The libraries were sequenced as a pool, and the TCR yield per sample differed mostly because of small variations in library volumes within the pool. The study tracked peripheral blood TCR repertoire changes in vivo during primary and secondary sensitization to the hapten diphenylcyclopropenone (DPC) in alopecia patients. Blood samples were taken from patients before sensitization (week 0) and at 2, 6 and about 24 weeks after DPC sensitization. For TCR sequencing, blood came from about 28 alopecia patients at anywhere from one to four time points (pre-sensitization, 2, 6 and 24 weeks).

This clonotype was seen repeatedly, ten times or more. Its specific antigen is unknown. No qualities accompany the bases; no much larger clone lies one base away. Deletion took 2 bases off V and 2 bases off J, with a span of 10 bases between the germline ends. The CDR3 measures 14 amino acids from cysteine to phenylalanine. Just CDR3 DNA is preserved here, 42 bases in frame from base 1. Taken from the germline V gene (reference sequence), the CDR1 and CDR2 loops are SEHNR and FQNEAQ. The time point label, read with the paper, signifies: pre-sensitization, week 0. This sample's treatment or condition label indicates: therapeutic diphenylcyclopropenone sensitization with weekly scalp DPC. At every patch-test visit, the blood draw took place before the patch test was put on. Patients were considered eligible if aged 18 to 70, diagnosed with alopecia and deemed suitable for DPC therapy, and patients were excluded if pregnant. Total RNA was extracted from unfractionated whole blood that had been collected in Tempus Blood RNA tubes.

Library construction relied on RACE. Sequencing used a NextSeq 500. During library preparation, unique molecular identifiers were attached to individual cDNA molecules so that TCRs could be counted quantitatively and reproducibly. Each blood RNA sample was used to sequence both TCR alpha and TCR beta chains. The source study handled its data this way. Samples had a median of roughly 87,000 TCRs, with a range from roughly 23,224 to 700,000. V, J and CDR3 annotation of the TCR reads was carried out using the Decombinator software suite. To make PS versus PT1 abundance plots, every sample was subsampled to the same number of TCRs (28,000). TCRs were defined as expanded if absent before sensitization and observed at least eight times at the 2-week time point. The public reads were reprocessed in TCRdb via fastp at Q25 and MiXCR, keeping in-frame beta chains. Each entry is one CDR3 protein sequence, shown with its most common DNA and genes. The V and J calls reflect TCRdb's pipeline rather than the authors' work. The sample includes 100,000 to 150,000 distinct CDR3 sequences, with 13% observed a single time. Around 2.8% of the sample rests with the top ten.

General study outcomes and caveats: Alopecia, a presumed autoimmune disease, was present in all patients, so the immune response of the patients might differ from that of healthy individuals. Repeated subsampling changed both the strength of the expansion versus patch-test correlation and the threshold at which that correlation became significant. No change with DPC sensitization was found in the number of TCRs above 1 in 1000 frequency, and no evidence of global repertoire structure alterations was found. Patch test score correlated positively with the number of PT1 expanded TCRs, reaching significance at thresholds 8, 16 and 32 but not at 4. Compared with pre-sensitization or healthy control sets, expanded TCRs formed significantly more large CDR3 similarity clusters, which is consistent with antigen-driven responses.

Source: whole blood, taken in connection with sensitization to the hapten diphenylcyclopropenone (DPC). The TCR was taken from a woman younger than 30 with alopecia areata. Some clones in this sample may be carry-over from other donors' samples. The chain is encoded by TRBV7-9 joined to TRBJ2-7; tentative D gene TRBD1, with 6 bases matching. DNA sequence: TGTGCCAGCAGCTTAAACAGGGCCCCCTACGAGCAGTACTTC. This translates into CASSLNRAPYEQYF.